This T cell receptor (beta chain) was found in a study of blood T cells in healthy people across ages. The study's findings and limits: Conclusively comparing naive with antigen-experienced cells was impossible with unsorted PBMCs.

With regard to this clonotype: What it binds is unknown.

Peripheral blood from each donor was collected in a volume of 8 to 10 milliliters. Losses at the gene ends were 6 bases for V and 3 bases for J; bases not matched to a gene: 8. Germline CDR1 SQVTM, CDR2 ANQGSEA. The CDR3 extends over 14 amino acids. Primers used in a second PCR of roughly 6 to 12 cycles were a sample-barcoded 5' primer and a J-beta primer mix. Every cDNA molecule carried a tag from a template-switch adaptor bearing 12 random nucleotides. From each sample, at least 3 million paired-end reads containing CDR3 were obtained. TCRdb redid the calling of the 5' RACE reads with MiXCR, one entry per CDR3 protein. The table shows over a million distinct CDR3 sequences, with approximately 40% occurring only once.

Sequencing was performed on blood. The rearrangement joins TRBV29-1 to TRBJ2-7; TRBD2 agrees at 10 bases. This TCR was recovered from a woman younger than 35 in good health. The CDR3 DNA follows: TGCAGCGTCTCCCTAGCGGGAGCGTTCTACGAGCAGTACTTC. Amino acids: CSVSLAGAFYEQYF.